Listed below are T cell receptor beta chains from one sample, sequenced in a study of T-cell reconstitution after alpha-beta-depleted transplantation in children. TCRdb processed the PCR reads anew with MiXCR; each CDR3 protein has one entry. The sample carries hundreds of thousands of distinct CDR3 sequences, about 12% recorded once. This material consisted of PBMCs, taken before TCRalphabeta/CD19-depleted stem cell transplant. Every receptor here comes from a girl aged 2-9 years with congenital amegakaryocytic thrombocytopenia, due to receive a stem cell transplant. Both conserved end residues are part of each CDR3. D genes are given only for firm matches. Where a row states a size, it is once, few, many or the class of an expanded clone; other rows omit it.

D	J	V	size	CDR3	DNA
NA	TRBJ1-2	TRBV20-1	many	CSARVKGIWRGYTF	TGCAGTGCTAGAGTAAAGGGGATTTGGCGTGGCTACACCTTC
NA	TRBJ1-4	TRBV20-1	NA	CSASDQESGEKLFF	TGCAGTGCTAGTGACCAGGAATCGGGTGAAAAACTGTTTTTT
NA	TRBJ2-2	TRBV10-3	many	CAIRAAGELFF	TGTGCCATCAGAGCAGCAGGGGAGCTGTTTTTT
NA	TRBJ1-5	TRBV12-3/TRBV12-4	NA	CASSLGTVRQPQHF	TGTGCCAGCAGTTTAGGGACAGTCCGGCAGCCCCAGCATTTT
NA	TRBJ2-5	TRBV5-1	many	CASSLRRRETQYF	TGCGCCAGCAGCTTGAGGCGGAGAGAGACCCAGTACTTC
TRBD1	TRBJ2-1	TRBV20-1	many	CSAKGALETNEQFF	TGCAGTGCTAAGGGGGCCCTGGAGACGAATGAGCAGTTCTTC
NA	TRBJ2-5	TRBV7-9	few	CASSLEWATVRETQYF	TGTGCCAGCAGCTTAGAGTGGGCTACAGTCCGGGAGACCCAGTACTTC
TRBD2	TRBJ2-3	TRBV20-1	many	CSAREASGNTDTQYF	TGCAGTGCTAGAGAGGCTAGCGGCAACACAGATACGCAGTATTTT
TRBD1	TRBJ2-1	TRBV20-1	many	CSARPHTPGRGRVNEQFF	TGCAGTGCTAGACCCCACACCCCCGGTAGGGGGCGCGTTAATGAGCAGTTCTTC
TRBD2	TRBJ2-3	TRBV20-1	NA	CSAVSGYSTDTQYF	TGCAGTGCCGTTAGCGGGTATAGCACAGATACGCAGTATTTT
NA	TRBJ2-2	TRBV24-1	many	CATSDSDKGELFF	TGTGCCACCAGTGATTCCGACAAAGGGGAGCTGTTTTTT
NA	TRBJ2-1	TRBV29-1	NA	CSLRLADISYNEQFF	TGCAGCCTCCGGTTGGCGGACATCTCCTACAATGAGCAGTTCTTC
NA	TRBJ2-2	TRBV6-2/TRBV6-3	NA	CASRADSNTGELFF	TGTGCCAGCAGGGCAGACTCGAACACCGGGGAGCTGTTTTTT